The rows below give T cell receptor beta chains drawn from one sample of a study of T-cell reconstitution after alpha-beta-depleted transplantation in children. One entry per CDR3 protein, called by TCRdb with MiXCR from the PCR reads. The sample has approximately 520,000 distinct CDR3 sequences, about an eighth seen once; the top ten hold approximately 15%. Specimen: PBMCs, mostly from graft donor cells, collected 180 days after TCRalphabeta/CD19-depleted stem cell transplant. The receptors originated from a female patient aged 2-9 years who had a stem cell transplant for aplastic anemia, so the T cells may come from the graft donor. Each CDR3 is given with its conserved first and last residue. D genes are given only for firm matches. Size tells how often a clone was seen (once, few, many) or the class of an expanded clone, and some rows leave it out.

d_call	clone_size	v_call	j_call	cdr3_nt	cdr3_aa
NA	few	TRBV20-1	TRBJ2-7	TGCAGTGCTAGAAGGGGGAACGAGCAGTACTTC	CSARRGNEQYF
NA	few	TRBV27	TRBJ2-2	TGTGCCAGCAGTAGTTTGACCGGGGAGCTGTTTTTT	CASSSLTGELFF
NA	few	TRBV6-2/TRBV6-3	TRBJ2-2	TGTGCCAGCACCCAGCGACTGGGCAGTACCGGGGAGCTGTTTTTT	CASTQRLGSTGELFF
NA	many	TRBV5-1	TRBJ2-7	TGCGCCAGCAGCATTCTTACAGAAACCTACGAGCAGTACTTC	CASSILTETYEQYF
NA	NA	TRBV18	TRBJ2-1	TGTGCCAGCTCACCAGGGCTAGACCATGAGCAGTTCTTC	CASSPGLDHEQFF
TRBD2	NA	TRBV20-1	TRBJ2-1	TGCAGTGCTAGTCGGGTTGGAGGGCCGTCTAGCGGCCACGTAAGCTACAATGAGCAGTTCTTC	CSASRVGGPSSGHVSYNEQFF
NA	few	TRBV18	TRBJ1-5	TGTGCCAGCTCACCATCCGGGGGTGCGGGGAGTCAGCCCCAGCATTTT	CASSPSGGAGSQPQHF
NA	few	TRBV5-1	TRBJ2-1	TGCGCCAGCAGCCGACAGAACAATGAGCAGTTCTTC	CASSRQNNEQFF
NA	few	TRBV15	TRBJ1-4	TGTGCCACCAGCGCCGGGACACCTAGACTTCCAACTAATGAAAAACTGTTTTTT	CATSAGTPRLPTNEKLFF
NA	NA	TRBV20-1	TRBJ1-5	TGCAGTGCAGCCAGGCGGGCAGGGGGCAATCAGCCCCAGCATTTT	CSAARRAGGNQPQHF
NA	few	TRBV6-5	TRBJ1-4	TGTGCCAGCAGTTACTCGGGGGGTAATGAAAAACTGTTTTTT	CASSYSGGNEKLFF
NA	NA	TRBV29-1	TRBJ1-5	TGCAGCGTAAAGGGTTATAGCAATCAGCCCCAGCATTTT	CSVKGYSNQPQHF
NA	few	TRBV21-1	TRBJ1-5	TGTGCCAGCTACCTGAGAGATCAGCCCCAGCATTTT	CASYLRDQPQHF
NA	few	TRBV7-2	TRBJ1-4	TGTGCCAGCAGCCCCACAGGGAAGAGAGTGTTTTTT	CASSPTGKRVFF
TRBD1	NA	TRBV19	TRBJ1-5	TGTGCCAGTAGTGTCCCCGGGACAGGGGGCTATCAGCCCCAGCATTTT	CASSVPGTGGYQPQHF
TRBD1	few	TRBV11-3	TRBJ1-5	TGTGCCAGCAGCTTAGGGGGACAGAAGTTCCCTGTGGTAGCTTATAGCAATCAGCCCCAGCATTTT	CASSLGGQKFPVVAYSNQPQHF
TRBD2	few	TRBV6-1	TRBJ2-1	TGTGCCAGCAGCCATGACTTCGGGAGGGTCTTTTATAATGAGCAGTTCTTC	CASSHDFGRVFYNEQFF
NA	NA	TRBV7-6	TRBJ2-1	TGTGCCAGCAGCTTATCCAAGGACTCGCTTTACAATGAGCAGTTCTTC	CASSLSKDSLYNEQFF
NA	few	TRBV12-3/TRBV12-4	TRBJ1-5	TGTGCCAGCACCTACCTAGGAGGACTAGGCAATCAGCCCCAGCATTTT	CASTYLGGLGNQPQHF